This T cell receptor beta chain was captured by sequencing in a study of sequential checkpoint blockade in melanoma. Between the trimmed V and J ends, which lost 5 bases and 0 bases, there was a span of 11 bases. The length of the CDR3 is 15 residues. From germline, CDR1 is SEHNR and CDR2 FQNEAQ (reference sequence). Treatment described: randomized to nivolumab then ipilimumab (arm A) or the reverse (arm B). Repertoires were generated with immunoSEQ multiplex PCR, while TCRdb's copy carries only in-frame clones and drops some. The sample lists approximately 28,000 clones; 85% to 90% were seen once. The J gene is TRBJ2-1, the V gene TRBV7-9; D ambiguous. Sample: CD8+ T cells sorted from blood (inferred from file names), taken from a patient given nivolumab and ipilimumab in sequence. This clonotype originated in a human donor with melanoma. The CDR3 sequence: CASSGIFPSYNEQFF. The CDR3 nucleotides read TGTGCCAGCAGCGGCATATTTCCCTCCTACAATGAGCAGTTCTTC.